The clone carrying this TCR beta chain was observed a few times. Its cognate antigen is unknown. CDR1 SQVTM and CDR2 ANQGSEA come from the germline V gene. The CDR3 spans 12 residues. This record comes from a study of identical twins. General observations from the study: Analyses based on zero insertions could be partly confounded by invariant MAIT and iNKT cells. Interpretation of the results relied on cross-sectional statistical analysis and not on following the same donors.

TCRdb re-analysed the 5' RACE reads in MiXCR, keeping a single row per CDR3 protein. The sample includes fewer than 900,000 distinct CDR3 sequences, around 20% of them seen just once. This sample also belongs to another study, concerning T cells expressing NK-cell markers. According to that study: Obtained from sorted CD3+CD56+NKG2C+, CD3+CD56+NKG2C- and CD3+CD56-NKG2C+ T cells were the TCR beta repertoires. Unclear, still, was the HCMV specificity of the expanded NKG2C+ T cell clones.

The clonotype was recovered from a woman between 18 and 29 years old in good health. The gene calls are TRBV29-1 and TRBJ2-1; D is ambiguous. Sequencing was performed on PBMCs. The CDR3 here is CSPRIRNNEQFF. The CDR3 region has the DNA TGCAGTCCTAGGATTAGAAACAATGAGCAGTTCTTC.